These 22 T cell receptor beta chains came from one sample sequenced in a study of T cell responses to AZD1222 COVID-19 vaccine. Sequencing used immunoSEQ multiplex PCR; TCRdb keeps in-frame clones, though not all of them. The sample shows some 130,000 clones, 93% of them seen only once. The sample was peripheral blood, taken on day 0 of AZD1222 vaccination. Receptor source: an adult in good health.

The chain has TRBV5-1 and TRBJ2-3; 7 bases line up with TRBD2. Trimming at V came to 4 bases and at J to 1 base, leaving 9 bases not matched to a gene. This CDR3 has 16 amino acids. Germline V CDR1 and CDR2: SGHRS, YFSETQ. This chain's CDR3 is CASSKAGTTGTDTQYF. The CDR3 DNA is TGCGCCAGCAGCAAAGCCGGGACTACAGGCACAGATACGCAGTATTTT. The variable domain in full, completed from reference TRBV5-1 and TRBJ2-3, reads KAGVTQTPRYLIKTRGQQVTLSCSPISGHRSVSWYQQTPGQGLQFLFEYFSETQRNKGNFPGRFSGRQFSNSRSEMNVSTLELGDSALYLCASSKAGTTGTDTQYFGPGTRLTVL.

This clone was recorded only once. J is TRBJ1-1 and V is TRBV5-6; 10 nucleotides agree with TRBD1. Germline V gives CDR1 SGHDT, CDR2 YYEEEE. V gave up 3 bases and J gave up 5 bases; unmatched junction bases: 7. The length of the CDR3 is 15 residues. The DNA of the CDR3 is TGTGCCAGCAGCTACGGGACAGGGGCGGCTACTGAAGCTTTCTTT. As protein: CASSYGTGAATEAFF.

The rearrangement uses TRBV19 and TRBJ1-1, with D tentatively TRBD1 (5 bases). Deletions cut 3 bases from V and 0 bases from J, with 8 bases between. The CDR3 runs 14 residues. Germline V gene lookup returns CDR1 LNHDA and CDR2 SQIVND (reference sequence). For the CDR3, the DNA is TGTGCCAGTAGTATCGGGGCCGTGAACACTGAAGCTTTCTTT. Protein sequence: CASSIGAVNTEAFF.

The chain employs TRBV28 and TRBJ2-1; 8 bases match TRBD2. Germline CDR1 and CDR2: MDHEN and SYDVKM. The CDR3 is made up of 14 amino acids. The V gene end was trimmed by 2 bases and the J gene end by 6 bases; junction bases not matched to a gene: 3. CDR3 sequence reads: CASSLGGRRNEQFF. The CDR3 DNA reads TGTGCCAGCAGTTTAGGCGGGAGGCGCAATGAGCAGTTCTTC.

CDR3 sequence (DNA): TGTGCCAGCAGCCAAGATAAGAACAGGTGGGGCACCGGGGAGCTGTTTTTT. As protein: CASSQDKNRWGTGELFF. The rearrangement joins TRBV4-2 to TRBJ2-2, with D possibly being TRBD1 (5 bases). Germline V CDR1 and CDR2: LGHNA, YNFKEQ. The CDR3 sequence is 17 residues long. Trimming shortened V by 0 bases and J by 4 bases, and 15 bases separated the two germline ends.

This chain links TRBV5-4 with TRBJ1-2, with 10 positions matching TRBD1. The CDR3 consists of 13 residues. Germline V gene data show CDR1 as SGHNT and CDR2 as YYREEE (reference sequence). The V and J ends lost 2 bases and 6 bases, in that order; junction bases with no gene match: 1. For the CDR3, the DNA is TGTGCCAGCAGCTTAGGGACAGGGGATGGCTACACCTTC. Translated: CASSLGTGDGYTF. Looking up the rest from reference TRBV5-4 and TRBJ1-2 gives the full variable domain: ETGVTQSPTHLIKTRGQQVTLRCSSQSGHNTVSWYQQALGQGPQFIFQYYREEENGRGNFPPRFSGLQFPNYSSELNVNALELDDSALYLCASSLGTGDGYTFGSGTRLTVV.

CDR3 sequence reads: CAADPGDTQYF. Here the CDR3 DNA reads TGTGCCGCGGATCCCGGAGATACGCAGTATTTT. The gene calls are TRBV30 and TRBJ2-3; the D is unclear. CDR3 length: 11 amino acids. V was shortened by 8 bases and J by 5 bases, with 11 bases between the two germline ends. CDR1 and CDR2 from the germline V gene are GTSNPN and SVGIG (reference sequence).

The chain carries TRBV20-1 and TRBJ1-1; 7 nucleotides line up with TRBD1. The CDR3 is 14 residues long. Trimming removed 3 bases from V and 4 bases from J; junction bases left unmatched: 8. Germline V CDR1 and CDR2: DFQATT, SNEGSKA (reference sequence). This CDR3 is CSASATGVGTEAFF. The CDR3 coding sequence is TGCAGTGCTAGTGCTACAGGGGTGGGCACTGAAGCTTTCTTT.

The CDR3 nucleotides read TGCAGCGTTGGGACCGGGACAGGGGTGACTGAAGCTTTCTTT. This encodes CSVGTGTGVTEAFF. The rearrangement uses TRBV29-1 and TRBJ1-1, with 10 bases that match TRBD1. This CDR3 is 14 amino acids long. With 4 bases clipped from V and 5 bases from J, the junction kept 7 bases outside the gene matches. Germline CDR1 SQVTM, CDR2 ANQGSEA.

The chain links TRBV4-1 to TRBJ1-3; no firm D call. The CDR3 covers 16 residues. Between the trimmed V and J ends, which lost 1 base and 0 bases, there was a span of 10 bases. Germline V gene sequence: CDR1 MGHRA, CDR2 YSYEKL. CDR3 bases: TGCGCCAGCAGCCAAGTCGCAGAACGCTCTGGAAACACCATATATTTT. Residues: CASSQVAERSGNTIYF.

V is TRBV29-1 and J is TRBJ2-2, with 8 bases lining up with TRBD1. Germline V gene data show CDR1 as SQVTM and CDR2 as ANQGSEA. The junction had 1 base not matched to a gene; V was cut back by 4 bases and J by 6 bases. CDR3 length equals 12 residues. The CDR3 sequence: CSVVQGAGELFF. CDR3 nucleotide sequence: TGCAGCGTTGTACAGGGGGCCGGGGAGCTGTTTTTT.

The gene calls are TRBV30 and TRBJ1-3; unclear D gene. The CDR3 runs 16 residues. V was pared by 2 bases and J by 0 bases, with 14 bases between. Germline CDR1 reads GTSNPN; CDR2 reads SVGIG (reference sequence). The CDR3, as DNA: TGTGCCTGGAGTCCGGATAGAACATTCTCTGGAAACACCATATATTTT. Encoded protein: CAWSPDRTFSGNTIYF.

The chain's CDR3 is CASSQEPQLVVDEQFF. In nucleotides, the CDR3 is TGTGCCAGCAGCCAAGAACCGCAACTAGTAGTCGATGAGCAGTTCTTC. This chain uses TRBV4-2 with TRBJ2-1; D perhaps matches TRBD2 (5 bases). The germline gives CDR1 LGHNA, CDR2 YNFKEQ. The V end lost 0 bases, the J end lost 8 bases, and 17 bases lay between the germline ends. The CDR3 is 16 amino acids.

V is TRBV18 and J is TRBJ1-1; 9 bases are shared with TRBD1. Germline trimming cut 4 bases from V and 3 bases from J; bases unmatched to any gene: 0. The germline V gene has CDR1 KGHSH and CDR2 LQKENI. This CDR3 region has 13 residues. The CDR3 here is CASSRQGDTEAFF. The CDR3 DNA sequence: TGTGCCAGCTCACGACAGGGGGACACTGAAGCTTTCTTT.

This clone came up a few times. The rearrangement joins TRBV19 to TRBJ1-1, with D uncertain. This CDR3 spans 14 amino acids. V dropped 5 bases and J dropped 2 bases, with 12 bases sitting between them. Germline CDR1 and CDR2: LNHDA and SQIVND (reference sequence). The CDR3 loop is CASSRYPENTEAFF. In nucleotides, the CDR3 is TGTGCCAGTAGTCGATATCCGGAAAACACTGAAGCTTTCTTT.

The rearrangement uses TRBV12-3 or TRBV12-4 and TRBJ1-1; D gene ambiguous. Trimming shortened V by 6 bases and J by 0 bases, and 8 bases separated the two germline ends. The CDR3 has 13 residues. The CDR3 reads CASRPTVNTEAFF. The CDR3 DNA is TGTGCCAGCAGACCCACGGTGAACACTGAAGCTTTCTTT.

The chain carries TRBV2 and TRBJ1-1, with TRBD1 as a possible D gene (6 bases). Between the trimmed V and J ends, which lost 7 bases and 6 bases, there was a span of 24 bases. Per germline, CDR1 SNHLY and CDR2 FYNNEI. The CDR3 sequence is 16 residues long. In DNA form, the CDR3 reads TGTGCCAGCACCGCCATCGAGGGGGGAAGGGAGGCTGAAGCTTTCTTT. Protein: CASTAIEGGREAEAFF. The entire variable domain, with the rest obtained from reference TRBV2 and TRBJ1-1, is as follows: EPEVTQTPSHQVTQMGQEVILRCVPISNHLYFYWYRQILGQKVEFLVSFYNNEISEKSEIFDDQFSVERPDGSNFTLKIRSTKLEDSAMYFCASTAIEGGREAEAFFGQGTRLTVV.

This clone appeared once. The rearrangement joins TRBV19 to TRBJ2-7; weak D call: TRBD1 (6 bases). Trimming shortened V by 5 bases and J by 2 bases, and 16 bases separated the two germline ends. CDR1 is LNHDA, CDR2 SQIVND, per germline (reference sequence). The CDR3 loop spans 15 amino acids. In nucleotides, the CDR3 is TGTGCCAGTAGTTTCACCGGGACATCTACCTACGAGCAGTACTTC. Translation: CASSFTGTSTYEQYF.

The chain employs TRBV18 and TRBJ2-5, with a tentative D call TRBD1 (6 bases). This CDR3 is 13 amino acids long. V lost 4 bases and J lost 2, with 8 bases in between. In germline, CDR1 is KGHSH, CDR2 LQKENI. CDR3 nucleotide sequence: TGTGCCAGCTCACTGGACAGTCAAGAGACCCAGTACTTC. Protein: CASSLDSQETQYF.

For the CDR3, the DNA is TGCAGTGCTAGTTCCGGGACTAGCGGGAGGGGTTACAGCTCCTACAATGAGCAGTTCTTC. Its translation is CSASSGTSGRGYSSYNEQFF. V and J are TRBV20-1 and TRBJ2-1; 16 nucleotides align to TRBD2. Germline V gene sequence: CDR1 DFQATT, CDR2 SNEGSKA (reference sequence). V lost 3 bases and J lost 0; bases outside the gene matches: 11. The CDR3 totals 20 residues.

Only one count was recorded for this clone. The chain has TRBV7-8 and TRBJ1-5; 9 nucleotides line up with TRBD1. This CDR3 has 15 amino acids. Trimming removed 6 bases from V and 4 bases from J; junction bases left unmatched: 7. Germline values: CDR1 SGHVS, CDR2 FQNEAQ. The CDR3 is CASRAGTGPNQPQHF. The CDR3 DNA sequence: TGTGCCAGCAGAGCCGGGACAGGGCCTAATCAGCCCCAGCATTTT.

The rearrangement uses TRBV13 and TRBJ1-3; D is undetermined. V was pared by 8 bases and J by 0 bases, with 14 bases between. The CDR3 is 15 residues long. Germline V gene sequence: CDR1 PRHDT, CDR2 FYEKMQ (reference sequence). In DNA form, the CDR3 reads TGTGCCAGCGCAAAGAGGGCTTACTCTGGAAACACCATATATTTT. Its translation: CASAKRAYSGNTIYF.